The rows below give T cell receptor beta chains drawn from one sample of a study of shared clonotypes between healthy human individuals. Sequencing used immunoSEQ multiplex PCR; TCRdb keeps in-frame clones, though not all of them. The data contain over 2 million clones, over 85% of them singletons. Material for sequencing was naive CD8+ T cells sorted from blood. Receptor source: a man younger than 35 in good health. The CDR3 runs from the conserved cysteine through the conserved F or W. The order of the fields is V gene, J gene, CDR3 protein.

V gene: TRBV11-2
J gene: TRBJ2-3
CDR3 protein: CASSFLSYSTDTQYF

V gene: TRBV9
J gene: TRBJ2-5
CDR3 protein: CASSTPKGGEFQETQYF

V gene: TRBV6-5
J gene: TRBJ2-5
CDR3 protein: CASSYSPEQETQYF

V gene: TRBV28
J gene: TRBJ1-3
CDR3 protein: CASAPDLLDSGNTIYF

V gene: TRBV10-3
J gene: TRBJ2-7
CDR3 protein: CAISDKRGIHYEQYF

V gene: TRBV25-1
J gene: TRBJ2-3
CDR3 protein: CASTLTGSEQYF

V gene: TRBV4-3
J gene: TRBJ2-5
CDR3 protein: CASSQVAAGGYQETQYF

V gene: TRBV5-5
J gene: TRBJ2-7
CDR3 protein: CASSVIQGARYEQYF

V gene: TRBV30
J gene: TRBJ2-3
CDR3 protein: CAWSRLAGPQDTQYF

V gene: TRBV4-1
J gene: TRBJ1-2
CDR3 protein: CASSQSLQGGYTF

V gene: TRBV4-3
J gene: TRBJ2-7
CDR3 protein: CASSQDWEADEQYF

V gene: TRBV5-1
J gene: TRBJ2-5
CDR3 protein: CASSSQPEETQYF

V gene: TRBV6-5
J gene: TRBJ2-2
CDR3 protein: CASSPGQGNTGELFF

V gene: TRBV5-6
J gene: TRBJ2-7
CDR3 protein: CASSQGGGTYEQYF

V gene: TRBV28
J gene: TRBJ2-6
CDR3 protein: CASSLFGANVLTF

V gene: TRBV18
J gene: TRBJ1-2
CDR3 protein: CASSLGGTAFYGYTF

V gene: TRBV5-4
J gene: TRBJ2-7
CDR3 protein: CASSLGLAGGLGEQYF

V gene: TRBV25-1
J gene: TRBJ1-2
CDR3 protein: CASSDLGIGYTF

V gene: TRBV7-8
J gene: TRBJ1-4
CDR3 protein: CASSSDRQTSWEKLFF

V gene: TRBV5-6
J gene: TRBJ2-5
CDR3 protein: CASSLELARGVETQYF

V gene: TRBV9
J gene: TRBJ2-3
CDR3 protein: CASSPPGQGAPDTQYF

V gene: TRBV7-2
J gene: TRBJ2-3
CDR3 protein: CASSPGTTSTDTQYF

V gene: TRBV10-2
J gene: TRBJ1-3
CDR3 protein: CASSYGAPVDTIYF

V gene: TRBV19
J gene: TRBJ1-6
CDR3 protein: CASSISTPGQGGSPLHF

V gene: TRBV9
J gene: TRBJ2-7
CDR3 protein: CASSATGLSEQYF

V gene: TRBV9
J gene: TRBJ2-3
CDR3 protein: CASSVGVSGSTDTQYF

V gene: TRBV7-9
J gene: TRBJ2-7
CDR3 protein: CASSPGTAFYEQYF

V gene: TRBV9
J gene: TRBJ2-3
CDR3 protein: CASSAPRDREQKDTQYF

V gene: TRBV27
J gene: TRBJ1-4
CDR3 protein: CASSFSGTGINEKLFF

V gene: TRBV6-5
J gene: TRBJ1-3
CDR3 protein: CASSLHEAGNTIYF

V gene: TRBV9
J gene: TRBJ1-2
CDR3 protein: CASSANREEANYGYTF

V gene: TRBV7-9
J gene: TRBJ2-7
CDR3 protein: CASRHDPYYEQYF

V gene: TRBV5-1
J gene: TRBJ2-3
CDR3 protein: CASSHDADRGTDTQYF

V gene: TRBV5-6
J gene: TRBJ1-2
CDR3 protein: CASSLSYGYTF

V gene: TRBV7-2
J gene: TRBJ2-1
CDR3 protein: CASSLETSGGYEQFF

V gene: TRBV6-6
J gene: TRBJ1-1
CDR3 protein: CASSPKGYTEAFF

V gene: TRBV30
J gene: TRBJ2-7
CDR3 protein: CAWGYGQGRIGNEQYF

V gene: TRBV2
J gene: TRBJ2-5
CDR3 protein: CASIKELAQETQYF

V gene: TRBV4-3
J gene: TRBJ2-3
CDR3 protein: CASSQVGSDTQYF

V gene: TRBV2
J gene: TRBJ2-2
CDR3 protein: CASSDPPVSGQSPGDTGELFF

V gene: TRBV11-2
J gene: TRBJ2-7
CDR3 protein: CASSLDSWASGYEQYF

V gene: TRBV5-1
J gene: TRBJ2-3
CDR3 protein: CASSLAEQSTDTQYF

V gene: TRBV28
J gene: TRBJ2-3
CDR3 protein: CASSLVGSGGVRDTQYF

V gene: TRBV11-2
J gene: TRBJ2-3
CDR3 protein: CASSRPWEEATDTQYF

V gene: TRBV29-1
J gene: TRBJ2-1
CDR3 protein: CSVVTPTYNEQFF

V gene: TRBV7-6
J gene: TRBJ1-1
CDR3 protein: CASSSTPSSMNTEAFF

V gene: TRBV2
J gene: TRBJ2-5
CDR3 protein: CASSEDGVQETQYF

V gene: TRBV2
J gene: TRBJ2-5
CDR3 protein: CASSAGAGETQYF

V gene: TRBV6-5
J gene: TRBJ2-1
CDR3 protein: CASSLEGTYYNEQFF

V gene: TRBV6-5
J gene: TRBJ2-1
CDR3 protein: CASSALAGGREEQFF

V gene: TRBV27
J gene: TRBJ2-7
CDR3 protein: CASSPSLGPRGHEQYF

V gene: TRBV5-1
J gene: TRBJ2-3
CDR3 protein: CASSSKGIGHIITDTQYF

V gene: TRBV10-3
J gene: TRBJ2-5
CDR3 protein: CAISERDRFVQETQYF

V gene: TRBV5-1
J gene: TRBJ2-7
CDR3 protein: CASSLEGTAIEQYF

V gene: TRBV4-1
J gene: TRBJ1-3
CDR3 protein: CASSPTATSGNTIYF

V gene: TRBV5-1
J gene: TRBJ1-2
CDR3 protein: CASSSGQIYGYTF